This TCR beta chain originates from a study of preoperative IRX-2 immunotherapy in early breast cancer. Treatment meaning: preoperative locoregional IRX-2 cytokine immunotherapy. Samples came from a phase Ib trial of preoperative locoregional IRX-2 cytokine immunotherapy. The data were produced by immunoSEQ multiplex PCR, yet TCRdb's version contains in-frame clones alone and is incomplete. The sample carries roughly 30,000 clones, about four fifths recorded once. The length of the CDR3 is 13 residues. From germline, CDR1 is SQVTM and CDR2 ANQGSEA. V lost 6 bases and J lost 5; bases outside the gene matches: 7.

This TCR came from a human donor with breast cancer. The material was lymph node tissue, obtained from a patient treated with IRX-2 immunotherapy. V is TRBV29-1 and J is TRBJ1-5; 7 bases align to TRBD1. As DNA, the CDR3 is TGCAGCGTCACACAGGGGAACGATCAGCCCCAGCATTTT. It is translated as CSVTQGNDQPQHF.